A selection of T cell receptor beta chains follows, all from one sample in a study of cytomegalovirus exposure and HLA in healthy donors. Clones were read by immunoSEQ multiplex PCR, and TCRdb kept only the in-frame ones, dropping some. The repertoire consists of some 160,000 clones, with about 78% occurring once and the leading ten covering more than 5.5%. The specimen sequenced was PBMCs. These receptors originate from a man between 40 and 49 years old in good health and CMV-seronegative. The CDR3 runs from the conserved cysteine through the conserved F or W. D genes are given only for firm matches. Size values are once, few and many counts, or a class for expanded clones, and some rows have none.

>TRBV7-8|-|-|TRBJ1-1
CASSLVRGVNTEAFF
TGTGCCAGCAGCTTAGTACGGGGAGTGAACACTGAAGCTTTCTTT
>TRBV5-6|-|-|TRBJ2-5
CASSSYDSIQETQYF
TGTGCCAGCAGCTCCTACGACAGTATCCAAGAGACCCAGTACTTC
>TRBV9|-|TRBD2|TRBJ2-3
CASPRTSGSPSTDTQYF
TGTGCCAGCCCCCGGACTAGCGGGTCCCCTAGCACAGATACGCAGTATTTT
>TRBV19|-|-|TRBJ2-6
CASSIGGSGANVLTF
TGTGCCAGTAGTATAGGAGGGTCTGGGGCCAACGTCCTGACTTTC
>TRBV18|-|-|TRBJ2-3
CASSPQVTDTQYF
TGTGCCAGCTCACCCCAGGTCACAGATACGCAGTATTTT
>TRBV7-2|-|-|TRBJ1-2
CASSSRAEYYGYTF
TGTGCCAGCAGCTCCCGTGCGGAGTACTATGGCTACACCTTC
>TRBV6-5|-|TRBD1|TRBJ2-6
CASSSMTGSGANVLTF
TGTGCCAGCAGTTCAATGACAGGGTCTGGGGCCAACGTCCTGACTTTC
>TRBV6-6|-|-|TRBJ2-5
CASSYSASEQETQYF
TGTGCCAGCAGTTACTCGGCTAGCGAGCAAGAGACCCAGTACTTC
>TRBV28|-|-|TRBJ1-2
CASTRNYGYTF
TGTGCCAGCACCCGTAACTATGGCTACACCTTC
>TRBV5-1|-|TRBD2|TRBJ2-1
CASSLGTSGVSVQFF
TGCGCCAGCAGCTTAGGGACTAGTGGGGTCTCAGTGCAGTTCTTC
>TRBV4-2|-|-|TRBJ2-1
CASSLPGSGNEQFF
TGTGCCAGCAGCCTCCCGGGTAGTGGCAATGAGCAGTTCTTC
>TRBV7-8|few|TRBD1|TRBJ1-1
CASSPDRGIKKAFF
TGTGCCAGCAGCCCGGACAGGGGAATAAAGAAGGCTTTCTTT
>TRBV9|once|TRBD1|TRBJ1-1
CASTRTGGTEAFF
TGTGCCAGCACCCGGACAGGGGGCACTGAAGCTTTCTTT
>TRBV25-1|-|-|TRBJ2-7
CASSAYLEQYF
TGTGCCAGCAGTGCGTACTTAGAGCAGTACTTC
>TRBV6-5|-|TRBD1|TRBJ2-4
CASNDRAANIQYF
TGTGCCAGCAATGACAGGGCGGCAAACATTCAGTACTTC
>TRBV6-5|-|-|TRBJ2-2
CASSFRGRNTGELFF
TGTGCCAGCAGTTTTCGGGGGAGGAACACCGGGGAGCTGTTTTTT
>TRBV29-1|once|TRBD1|TRBJ1-1
CSVDRDRILNTEAFF
TGCAGCGTGGACCGGGACAGAATCCTAAACACTGAAGCTTTCTTT
>TRBV2|once|TRBD1|TRBJ1-2
CASSGTGGNYGYTF
TGTGCCAGCAGCGGAACAGGGGGCAACTATGGCTACACCTTC
>TRBV6-6|-|TRBD1|TRBJ2-3
CASRLTGARSDTQYF
TGTGCCAGCCGCCTCACAGGGGCTCGATCAGATACGCAGTATTTT
>TRBV6-1|-|TRBD1|TRBJ1-6
CASSVGQGAYNSPLHF
TGTGCCAGCAGTGTGGGACAGGGGGCATATAATTCACCCCTCCACTTT
>TRBV7-2|-|-|TRBJ2-3
CASSLSRGRDTQYF
TGTGCCAGCAGCTTAAGCAGGGGAAGAGATACGCAGTATTTT
>TRBV14|-|TRBD1|TRBJ1-2
CASSQGGTGMYGYTF
TGTGCCAGCAGCCAGGGGGGGACAGGGATGTATGGCTACACCTTC
>TRBV29-1|-|TRBD2|TRBJ2-2
CSVVGGRNTGELFF
TGCAGCGTTGTCGGCGGGAGGAACACCGGGGAGCTGTTTTTT
>TRBV18|-|-|TRBJ2-1
CASSPNTNEQFF
TGTGCCAGCTCACCAAACACCAATGAGCAGTTCTTC
>TRBV20-1|-|-|TRBJ2-1
CSARLNEQFF
TGCAGTGCGCGGCTTAATGAGCAGTTCTTC
>TRBV5-6|-|TRBD2|TRBJ2-3
CASSSTGTSRTDTQYF
TGTGCCAGCAGCTCGACTGGGACTAGCAGGACAGATACGCAGTATTTT
>TRBV7-9|once|-|TRBJ1-5
CSSSPGSQPQHF
TGTTCCAGCAGCCCCGGTTCTCAGCCCCAGCATTTT
>TRBV18|-|-|TRBJ2-5
CASSRSRGETQYF
TGTGCCAGCTCACGCTCCAGGGGTGAGACCCAGTACTTC
>TRBV2|-|TRBD1|TRBJ1-6
CASSLRQGSSPLHF
TGTGCCAGCAGTCTAAGACAGGGGTCGTCACCCCTCCACTTT
>TRBV2|-|TRBD1|TRBJ1-5
CASSEPRTGGNNQPQHF
TGTGCCAGCAGTGAACCCAGGACAGGGGGCAACAATCAGCCCCAGCATTTT
>TRBV2|-|-|TRBJ2-5
CASSPELSGTQYF
TGTGCCAGCAGCCCGGAGCTTTCGGGGACCCAGTACTTC